The 14 T cell receptor beta chains in this list originate from one sample, sequenced in a study of blood T cells in healthy people across ages. The authors ran a second PCR of about 7 to 11 cycles using a sample-barcoded 5' primer and a J-beta primer mix. TCRdb processed the 5' RACE reads anew with MiXCR; each CDR3 protein has one entry. The table includes fewer than 2,000,000 distinct CDR3 sequences, around 36% detected once. Input material: blood. The receptors originated from a woman aged 25 to 39 in good health.

The gene calls are TRBV5-5 and TRBJ1-2, with D maybe TRBD1 (5 bases). Germline CDR1 reads SGHKS; CDR2 reads YYEKEE (reference sequence). This CDR3 is 14 amino acids long. V was pared by 0 bases and J by 4 bases, with 10 bases between. This chain's CDR3 is CASSLVGVTYGYTF. DNA for the CDR3: TGTGCCAGCAGCTTGGTAGGGGTAACCTATGGCTACACCTTC.

This clonotype was counted between two and nine times. A clone one base away is much larger, so this may be a read error. The chain is built from TRBV9 and TRBJ2-5; a weak D match, TRBD1 (6 bases). The germline CDR1 and CDR2 sequences are SGDLS and YYNGEE. The length of the CDR3 is 14 residues. Deletions cut 1 base from V and 11 bases from J, with 18 bases between. CDR3 in amino acids: CASSVRQARSEQYF. In DNA, the CDR3 is TGTGCCAGCAGCGTACGACAGGCCCGCAGTGAGCAGTACTTC.

The chain has TRBV27 and TRBJ1-1; weak D call: TRBD1 (6 bases). The germline CDR1 and CDR2 sequences are MNHEY and SMNVEV (reference sequence). This CDR3 spans 16 amino acids. Trimming cost V 0 bases and J 5 bases, with 16 bases left between them. Here the CDR3 DNA reads TGTGCCAGCAGTTTATCGGGCAGGGGCGCCTATACTGAAGCTTTCTTT. It codes for CASSLSGRGAYTEAFF.

The chain links TRBV5-6 to TRBJ2-7, with 10 bases fitting TRBD2. The CDR3 is 16 residues long. The germline CDR1 and CDR2 sequences are SGHDT and YYEEEE. Trimming cost V 0 bases and J 2 bases; bases outside gene matches: 5. In nucleotides, the CDR3 is TGTGCCAGCAGCTTGGCATGGACTAGCGGCCCCTACGAGCAGTACTTC. It translates to CASSLAWTSGPYEQYF.

The V call is TRBV7-2, the J call TRBJ2-6; no clear D gene. Germline V gene data show CDR1 as SGHTA and CDR2 as FQGNSA. The V gene lost 5 bases and the J gene lost 4 bases, with 12 bases spanning the gap. The CDR3 runs 15 residues. CDR3 DNA sequence: TGTGCCAGCAGCCTGGTTCGGAAAGGGGCCAACGTCCTGACTTTC. Its protein product is CASSLVRKGANVLTF.

A note on this clonotype: The junction and the germline gene differ at one end; a read error may be behind it. This chain links TRBV27 with TRBJ2-3; perhaps TRBD1 as D (7 bases). Germline-derived CDR1 and CDR2 are MNHEY and SMNVEV (reference sequence). This CDR3 comprises 19 residues. The CDR3 sequence is CASSPRAPRDLRGTDAQYF. The CDR3 nucleotides read TGTGCCAGCAGCCCCAGGGCCCCACGGGACCTCCGGGGGACAGATGCGCAGTATTTT.

This clonotype was observed a handful of times. V and J are TRBV20-1 and TRBJ2-7, with TRBD2 as a possible D gene (5 bases). There are 14 residues in the CDR3. Trimming stripped 6 bases from V and 3 bases from J, with 18 bases between. Germline V gene lookup returns CDR1 DFQATT and CDR2 SNEGSKA (reference sequence). The CDR3 is CSARVGLQNYEQYF. In DNA form, the CDR3 reads TGCAGTGCCCGAGTAGGACTGCAGAACTACGAGCAGTACTTC.

This clonotype was counted a few times. The rearrangement links TRBV28 to TRBJ2-7, with D perhaps matching TRBD1 or TRBD2 (6 bases each). Trimming removed 3 bases at V and 2 bases at J, with 17 bases between. The CDR3 has 16 amino acids. CDR1 and CDR2 from the germline V gene are MDHEN and SYDVKM. The CDR3 reads CASSFVRGGRAYEQYF. CDR3 DNA: TGTGCCAGCAGTTTCGTCCGTGGGGGGCGAGCCTACGAGCAGTACTTC.

This clonotype was counted at least ten times. V usage is TRBV13 and J usage is TRBJ1-1; D remains ambiguous. V lost 6 bases and J lost 1, with 6 bases in between. The CDR3 consists of 12 residues. Germline CDR1 is PRHDT and CDR2 is FYEKMQ (reference sequence). The CDR3: CASSSENTEAFF. In nucleotides, the CDR3 is TGTGCCAGCAGTTCAGAGAACACTGAAGCTTTCTTT.

The V call is TRBV20-1, the J call TRBJ2-3; D possibly corresponds to TRBD2 (6 bases). CDR1 and CDR2 from the germline V gene are DFQATT and SNEGSKA (reference sequence). Trimming took off 0 bases at V and 10 bases at J, with 17 bases between the two ends. The CDR3 covers 14 residues. CDR3 DNA: TGCAGTGCTAGAGATTTCGGAGGGGTCAAGGCGCAGTATTTT. Residues: CSARDFGGVKAQYF.

This chain joins TRBV5-1 and TRBJ2-7; tentative D call: TRBD1 (6 bases). The CDR3 length is 15 residues. CDR1 and CDR2 (germline): SGHRS, YFSETQ. V lost 0 bases to trimming and J lost 9 bases, with 19 bases between them. Written as DNA, the CDR3 is TGCGCCAGCAGCTTGGAACAGGGAGCGCATTTGGGGCAGTACTTC. This translates into CASSLEQGAHLGQYF.

Only a few counts were recorded for this clonotype. The chain uses TRBV7-9 and TRBJ1-6; 7 bases agree with TRBD1. This CDR3 spans 13 amino acids. The ends lost 5 bases at V and 8 bases at J; junction bases unmatched: 3. CDR1 SEHNR and CDR2 FQNEAQ come from the germline V gene (reference sequence). The CDR3 sequence: CASSRQGYSPLHF. CDR3 sequence (DNA): TGTGCCAGCAGCCGACAGGGTTATTCACCCCTCCACTTT.

The chain combines TRBV9 with TRBJ1-1; TRBD1 is a possible D gene (5 bases). Germline V gene data show CDR1 as SGDLS and CDR2 as YYNGEE. Trimming pared 4 bases from V and 1 base from J, leaving 11 bases between. This CDR3 has 14 amino acids. The CDR3 sequence is CASSRQLQNTEAFF. CDR3 nucleotides: TGTGCCAGCAGCAGACAGTTACAGAACACTGAAGCTTTCTTT.

The rearrangement joins TRBV13 to TRBJ2-1; 8 bases line up with TRBD2. Per germline, CDR1 PRHDT and CDR2 FYEKMQ (reference sequence). V was clipped by 8 bases and J by 5 bases; unmatched bases: 8. This CDR3 comprises 14 residues. This CDR3 is CASGSGGPNNEQFF. In nucleotides, the CDR3 is TGTGCCAGCGGGTCGGGGGGGCCAAACAATGAGCAGTTCTTC.